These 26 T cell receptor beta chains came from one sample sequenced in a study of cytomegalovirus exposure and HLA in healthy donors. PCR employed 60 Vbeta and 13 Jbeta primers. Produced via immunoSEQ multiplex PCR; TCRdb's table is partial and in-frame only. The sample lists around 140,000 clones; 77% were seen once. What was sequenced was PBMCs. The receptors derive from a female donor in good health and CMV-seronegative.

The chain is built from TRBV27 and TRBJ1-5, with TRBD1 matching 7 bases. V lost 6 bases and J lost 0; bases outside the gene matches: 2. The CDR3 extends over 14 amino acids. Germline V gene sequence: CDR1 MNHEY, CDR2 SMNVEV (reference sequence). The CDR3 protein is CASRGTVSNQPQHF. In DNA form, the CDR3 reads TGTGCCAGCAGGGGGACAGTTAGCAATCAGCCCCAGCATTTT.

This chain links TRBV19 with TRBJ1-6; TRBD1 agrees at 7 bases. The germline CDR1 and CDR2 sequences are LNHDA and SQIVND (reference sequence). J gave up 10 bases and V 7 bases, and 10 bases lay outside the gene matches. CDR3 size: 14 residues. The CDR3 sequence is CASTLDRVSSPLHF. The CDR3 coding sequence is TGTGCCAGTACTCTTGACAGGGTCTCGTCACCCCTCCACTTT.

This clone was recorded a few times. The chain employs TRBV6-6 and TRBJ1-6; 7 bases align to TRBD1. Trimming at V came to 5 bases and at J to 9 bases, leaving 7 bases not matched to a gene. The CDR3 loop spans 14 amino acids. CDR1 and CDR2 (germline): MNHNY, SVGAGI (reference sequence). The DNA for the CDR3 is TGTGCCAGCAGTCCTACAGGGGCTTCTTCACCCCTCCACTTT. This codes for CASSPTGASSPLHF.

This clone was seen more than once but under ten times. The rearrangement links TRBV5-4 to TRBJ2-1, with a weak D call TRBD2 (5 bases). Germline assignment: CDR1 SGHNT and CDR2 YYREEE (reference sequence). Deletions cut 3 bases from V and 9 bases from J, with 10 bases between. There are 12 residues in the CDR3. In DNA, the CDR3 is TGTGCCAGCAGCTCGCCTGAGGGTGAGCAGTTCTTC. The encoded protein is CASSSPEGEQFF. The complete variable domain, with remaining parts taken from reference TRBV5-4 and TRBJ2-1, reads ETGVTQSPTHLIKTRGQQVTLRCSSQSGHNTVSWYQQALGQGPQFIFQYYREEENGRGNFPPRFSGLQFPNYSSELNVNALELDDSALYLCASSSPEGEQFFGPGTRLTVL.

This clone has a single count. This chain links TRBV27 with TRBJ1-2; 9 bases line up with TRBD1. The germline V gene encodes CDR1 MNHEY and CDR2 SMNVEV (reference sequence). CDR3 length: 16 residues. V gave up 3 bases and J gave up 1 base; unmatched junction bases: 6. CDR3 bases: TGTGCCAGCAGTTTTTTGGGACAGGGCTTTAACTATGGCTACACCTTC. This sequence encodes CASSFLGQGFNYGYTF.

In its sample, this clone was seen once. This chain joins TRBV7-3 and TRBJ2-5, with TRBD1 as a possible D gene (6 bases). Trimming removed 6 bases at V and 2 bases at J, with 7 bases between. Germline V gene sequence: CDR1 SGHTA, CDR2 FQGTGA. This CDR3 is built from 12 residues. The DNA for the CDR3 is TGTGCCAGCAGTGACAGGCAAGAGACCCAGTACTTC. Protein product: CASSDRQETQYF.

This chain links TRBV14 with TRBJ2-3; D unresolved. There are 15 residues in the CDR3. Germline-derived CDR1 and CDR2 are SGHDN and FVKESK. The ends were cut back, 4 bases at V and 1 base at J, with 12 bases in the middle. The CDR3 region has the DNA TGTGCCAGCAGCCCCCGGAGTAAAGGCACAGATACGCAGTATTTT. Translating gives CASSPRSKGTDTQYF.

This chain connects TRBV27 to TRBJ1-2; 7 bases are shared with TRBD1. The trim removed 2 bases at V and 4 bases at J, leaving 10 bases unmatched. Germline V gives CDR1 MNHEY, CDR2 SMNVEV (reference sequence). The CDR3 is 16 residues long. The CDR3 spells CASSLIPLTGVYGYTF. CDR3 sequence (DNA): TGTGCCAGCAGTTTAATCCCCCTAACAGGGGTCTATGGCTACACCTTC.

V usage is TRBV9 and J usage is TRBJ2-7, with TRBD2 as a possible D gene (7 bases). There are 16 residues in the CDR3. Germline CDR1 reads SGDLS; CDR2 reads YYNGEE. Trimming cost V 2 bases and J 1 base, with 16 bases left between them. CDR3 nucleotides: TGTGCCAGCAGCGTCGGTGGCGCGGGGGCGTCCTACGAGCAGTACTTC. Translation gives CASSVGGAGASYEQYF.

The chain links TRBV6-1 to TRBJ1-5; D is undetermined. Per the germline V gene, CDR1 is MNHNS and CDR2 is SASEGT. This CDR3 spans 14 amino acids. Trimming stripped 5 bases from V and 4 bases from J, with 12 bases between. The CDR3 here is CASSSPGTNQPQHF. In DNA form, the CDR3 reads TGTGCCAGCAGTTCCCCGGGAACAAATCAGCCCCAGCATTTT.

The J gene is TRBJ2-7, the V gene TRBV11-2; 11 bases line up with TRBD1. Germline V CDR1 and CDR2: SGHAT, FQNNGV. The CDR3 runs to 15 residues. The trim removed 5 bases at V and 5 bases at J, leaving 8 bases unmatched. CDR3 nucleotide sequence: TGTGCCAGCAGCCGCGGGAGGACAGGGGGCAACGAGCAGTACTTC. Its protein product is CASSRGRTGGNEQYF.

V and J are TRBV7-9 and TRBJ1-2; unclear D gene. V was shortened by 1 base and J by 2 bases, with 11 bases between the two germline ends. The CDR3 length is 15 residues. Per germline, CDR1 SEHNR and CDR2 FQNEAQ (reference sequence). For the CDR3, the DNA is TGTGCCAGCAGCTTAGAAAGGGAGAGGAACTATGGCTACACCTTC. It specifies CASSLERERNYGYTF.

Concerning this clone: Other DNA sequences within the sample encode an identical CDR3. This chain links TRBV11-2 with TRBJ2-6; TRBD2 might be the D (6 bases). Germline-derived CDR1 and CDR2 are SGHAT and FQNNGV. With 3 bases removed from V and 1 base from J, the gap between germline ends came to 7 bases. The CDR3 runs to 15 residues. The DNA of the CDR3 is TGTGCCAGCAGCTTGGGGGGATCTGGGGCCAACGTCCTGACTTTC. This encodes CASSLGGSGANVLTF.

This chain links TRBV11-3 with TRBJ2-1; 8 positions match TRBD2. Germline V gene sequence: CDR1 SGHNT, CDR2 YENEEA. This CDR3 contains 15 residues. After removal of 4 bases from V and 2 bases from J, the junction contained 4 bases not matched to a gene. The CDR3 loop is CASSSSGSAYNEQFF. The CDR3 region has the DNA TGTGCCAGCAGCTCCAGCGGGAGCGCCTACAATGAGCAGTTCTTC.

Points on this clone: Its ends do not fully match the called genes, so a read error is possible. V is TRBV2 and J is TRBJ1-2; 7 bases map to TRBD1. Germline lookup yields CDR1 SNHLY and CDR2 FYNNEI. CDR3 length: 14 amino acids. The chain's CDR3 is CASTGDSRYYGYPF. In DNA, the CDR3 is TGTGCCAGCACCGGGGACAGCAGATACTATGGCTACCCCTTC.

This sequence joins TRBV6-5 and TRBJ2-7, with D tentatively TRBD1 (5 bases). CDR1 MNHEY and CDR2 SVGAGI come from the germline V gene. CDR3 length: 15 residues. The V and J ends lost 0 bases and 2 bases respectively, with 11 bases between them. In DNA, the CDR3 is TGTGCCAGCAGTTACTCGTCAGGGTTCCCCTACGAGCAGTACTTC. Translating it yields CASSYSSGFPYEQYF.

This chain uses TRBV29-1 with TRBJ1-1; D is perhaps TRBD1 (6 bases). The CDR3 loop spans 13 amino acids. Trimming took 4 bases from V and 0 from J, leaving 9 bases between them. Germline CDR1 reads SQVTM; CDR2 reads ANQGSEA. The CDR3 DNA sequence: TGCAGCGTTGCAGGGGTCCTGAACACTGAAGCTTTCTTT. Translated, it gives CSVAGVLNTEAFF.

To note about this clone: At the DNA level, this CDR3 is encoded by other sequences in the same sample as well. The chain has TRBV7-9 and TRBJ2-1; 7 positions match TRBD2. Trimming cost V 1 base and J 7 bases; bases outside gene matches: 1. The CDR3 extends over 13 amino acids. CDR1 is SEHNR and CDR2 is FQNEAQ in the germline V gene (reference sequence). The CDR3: CASSLVGGNEQFF. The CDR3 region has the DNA TGTGCCAGCAGCTTAGTGGGGGGGAATGAGCAGTTCTTC.

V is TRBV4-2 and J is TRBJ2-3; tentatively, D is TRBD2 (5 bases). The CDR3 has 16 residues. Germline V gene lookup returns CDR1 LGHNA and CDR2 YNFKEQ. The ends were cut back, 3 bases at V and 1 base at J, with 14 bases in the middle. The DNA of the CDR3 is TGTGCCAGCAGCCAGATCACGGGGTGGGGCACAGATACGCAGTATTTT. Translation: CASSQITGWGTDTQYF.

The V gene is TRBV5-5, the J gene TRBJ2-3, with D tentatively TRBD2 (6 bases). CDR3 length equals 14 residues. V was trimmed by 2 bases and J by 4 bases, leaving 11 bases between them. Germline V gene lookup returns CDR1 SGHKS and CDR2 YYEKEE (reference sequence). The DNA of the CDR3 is TGTGCCAGCAGCTTTTCAGAGCGGGCAGATACGCAGTATTTT. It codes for CASSFSERADTQYF. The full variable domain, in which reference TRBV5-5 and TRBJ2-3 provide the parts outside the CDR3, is DAGVTQSPTHLIKTRGQQVTLRCSPISGHKSVSWYQQVLGQGPQFIFQYYEKEERGRGNFPDRFSARQFPNYSSELNVNALLLGDSALYLCASSFSERADTQYFGPGTRLTVL.

The CDR3 bases are TGTGCCAGCAGCCCAAACACCGGGGAGCTGTTTTTT. Amino acid sequence: CASSPNTGELFF. The rearrangement joins TRBV7-6 to TRBJ2-2; D uncertain. Trimming left V 5 bases short and J 2 bases short, with 3 bases between. There are 12 residues in the CDR3. Germline V CDR1 and CDR2: SGHVS, FNYEAQ. The whole variable domain, filled in from reference TRBV7-6 and TRBJ2-2, reads GAGVSQSPRYKVTKRGQDVALRCDPISGHVSLYWYRQALGQGPEFLTYFNYEAQQDKSGLPNDRFSAERPEGSISTLTIQRTEQRDSAMYRCASSPNTGELFFGEGSRLTVL.

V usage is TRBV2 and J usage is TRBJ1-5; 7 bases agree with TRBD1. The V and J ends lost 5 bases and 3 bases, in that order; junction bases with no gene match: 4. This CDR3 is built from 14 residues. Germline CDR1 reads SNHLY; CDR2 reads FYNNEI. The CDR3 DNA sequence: TGTGCCAGCAGTCCGGACAGGCTCAATCAGCCCCAGCATTTT. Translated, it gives CASSPDRLNQPQHF.

CDR3 loop: CASSLTSGIFGTQYF. The CDR3 nucleotides are TGTGCCAGCAGTTTAACTAGCGGGATATTCGGGACCCAGTACTTC. The chain employs TRBV28 and TRBJ2-5; 10 bases are shared with TRBD2. The length of the CDR3 is 15 residues. CDR1 MDHEN and CDR2 SYDVKM come from the germline V gene. The junction had 7 bases not matched to a gene; V was cut back by 2 bases and J by 7 bases.

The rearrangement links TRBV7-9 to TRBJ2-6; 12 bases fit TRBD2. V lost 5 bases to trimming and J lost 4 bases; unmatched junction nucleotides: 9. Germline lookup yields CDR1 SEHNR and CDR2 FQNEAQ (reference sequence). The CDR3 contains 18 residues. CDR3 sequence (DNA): TGTGCCAGCAGCCCCTGGACTAGCGGGACGTTGGGGGCCAACGTCCTGACTTTC. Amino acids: CASSPWTSGTLGANVLTF.

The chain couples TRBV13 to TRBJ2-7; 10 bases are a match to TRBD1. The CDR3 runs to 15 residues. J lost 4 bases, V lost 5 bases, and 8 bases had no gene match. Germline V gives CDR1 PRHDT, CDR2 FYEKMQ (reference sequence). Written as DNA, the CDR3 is TGTGCCAGCAGCACCCGGGACAGGGGTTCTTACGAGCAGTACTTC. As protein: CASSTRDRGSYEQYF.

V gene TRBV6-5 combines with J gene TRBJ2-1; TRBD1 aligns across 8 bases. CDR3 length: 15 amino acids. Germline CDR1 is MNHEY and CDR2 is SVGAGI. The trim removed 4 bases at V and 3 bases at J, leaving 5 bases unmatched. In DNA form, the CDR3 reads TGTGCCAGCAGTTCCGGACAGGGCTTCTACAATGAGCAGTTCTTC. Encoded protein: CASSSGQGFYNEQFF.